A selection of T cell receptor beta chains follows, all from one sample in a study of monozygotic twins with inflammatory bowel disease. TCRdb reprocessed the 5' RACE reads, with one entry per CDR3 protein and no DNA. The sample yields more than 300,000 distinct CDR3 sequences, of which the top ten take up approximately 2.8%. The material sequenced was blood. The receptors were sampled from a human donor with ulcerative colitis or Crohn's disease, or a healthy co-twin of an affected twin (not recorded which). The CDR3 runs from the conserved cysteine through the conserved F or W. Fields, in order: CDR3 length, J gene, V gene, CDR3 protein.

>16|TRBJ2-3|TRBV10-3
CAISESIAGGPDTQYF
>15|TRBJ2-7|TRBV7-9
CASSTGQGIFYEQYF
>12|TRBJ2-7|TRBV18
CASSPEDGAQYF
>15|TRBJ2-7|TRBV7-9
CASSLKGTALREQYF
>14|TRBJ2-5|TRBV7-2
CASSFRQYQETQYF
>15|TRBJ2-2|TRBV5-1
CASSWTGTVTGELFF
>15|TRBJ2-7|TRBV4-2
CASSQVSGLSYEQYF
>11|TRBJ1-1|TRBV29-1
CSVGQGAVAFF
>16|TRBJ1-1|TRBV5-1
CASSLGQGGINTEAFF
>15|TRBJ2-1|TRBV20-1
CSASRGGRSYNEQFF
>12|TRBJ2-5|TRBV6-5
CATTVGGQAQYF
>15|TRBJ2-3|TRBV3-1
CASSQRDRATDTQYF
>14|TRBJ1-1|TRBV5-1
CASSLVQANTEAFF
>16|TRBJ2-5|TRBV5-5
CASSLATGGGQETQYF
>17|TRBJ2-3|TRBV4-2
CASSQDWTSGGADTQYF
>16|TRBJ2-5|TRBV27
CASSPRFSSGGETQYF
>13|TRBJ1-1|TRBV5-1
CASSGAENTEAFF
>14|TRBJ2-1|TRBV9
CASSVGDRHNEQFF
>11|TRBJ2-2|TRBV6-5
CASSTTGELFF
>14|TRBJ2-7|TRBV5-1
CASSLGVSTYEQYF
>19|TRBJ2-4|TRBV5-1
CASSRGAASGGAHKNIQYF
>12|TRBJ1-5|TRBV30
CACQLGNQPQHF
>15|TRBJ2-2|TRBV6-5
CASSYSLENTGELFF
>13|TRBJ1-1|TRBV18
CASSPDSSFHAFF
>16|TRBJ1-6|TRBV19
CASSPPPGYVNSPLHF
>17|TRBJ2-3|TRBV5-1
CASSRLLAGGTTDTQYF
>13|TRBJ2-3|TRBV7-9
CASIFRDTDTQYF
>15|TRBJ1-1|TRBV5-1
CASNKRTGEITEAFF
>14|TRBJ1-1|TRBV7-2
CASRDDRGKTEAFF
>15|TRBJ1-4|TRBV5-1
CASSLAAGDNEKLFF
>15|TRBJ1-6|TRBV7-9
CASSLAGGMNSPLHF
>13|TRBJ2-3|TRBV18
CASSPQGLDTQYF